This T cell receptor beta chain was sequenced during a study of OX40 agonist ivuxolimab in advanced cancers. The wider study: The treatment was a fully human IgG2 OX40 agonist, ivuxolimab.

Overall study findings and caveats: Certain nonresponders additionally had low normalized T-cell clonal expansion. Antigen specificity remained undetermined for the expanded peripheral T cells.

Produced via immunoSEQ multiplex PCR; TCRdb's table is partial and in-frame only. The repertoire has some 80,000 clones, around 85% of them found once; the top ten carry around 2.5%. Turning to this clone: The antigen is unknown.

CDR3 length equals 14 residues. CDR1 is SGHNT, CDR2 YYREEE, per germline (reference sequence). V lost 5 bases to trimming and J lost 0 bases, with 12 bases between them. Exclusion applied to patients with autoimmune disease history or systemic immunosuppression. The chain is built from TRBV5-4 and TRBJ2-7; perhaps TRBD2 as D (6 bases). Specimen: CD4+ or CD8+ T cells sorted from blood, collected in a trial of the OX40 agonist ivuxolimab. The TCR originated in an adult with an advanced solid tumor such as melanoma, head and neck, liver or kidney cancer. The CDR3 loop is CASRRETDSYEQYF. In nucleotides, the CDR3 is TGTGCCAGCAGACGGGAGACCGACTCCTACGAGCAGTACTTC. The full variable domain, its missing parts supplied by reference TRBV5-4 and TRBJ2-7, is ETGVTQSPTHLIKTRGQQVTLRCSSQSGHNTVSWYQQALGQGPQFIFQYYREEENGRGNFPPRFSGLQFPNYSSELNVNALELDDSALYLCASRRETDSYEQYFGPGTRLTVT.